The next 14 T cell receptor beta chains were all read from a single sample in a study of T cell responses to AZD1222 COVID-19 vaccine. Some clones are missing from TCRdb's copy, which holds only in-frame ones; the method was immunoSEQ multiplex PCR. The sample has approximately 85,000 clones; around 85% are singletons. The sequenced sample was peripheral blood, obtained on day 0 of AZD1222 vaccination. Receptor source: an adult in good health.

The rearrangement uses TRBV5-1 and TRBJ1-6, with 8 positions matching TRBD1. The CDR3 spans 15 residues. From germline, CDR1 is SGHRS and CDR2 YFSETQ. With V trimmed by 2 bases and J by 7 bases, 5 bases remained unmatched. In DNA, the CDR3 is TGCGCCAGCAGCTTAGAGACAGGGGTAAATTCACCCCTCCACTTT. Its protein product is CASSLETGVNSPLHF.

V is TRBV24-1 and J is TRBJ1-5; TRBD1 matches 9 bases. With V trimmed by 6 bases and J by 2 bases, 4 bases remained unmatched. Per the germline V gene, CDR1 is KGHDR and CDR2 is SFDVKD. The CDR3 runs 15 residues. CDR3 protein: CATSPTGGRNQPQHF. In nucleotides, the CDR3 is TGTGCCACCAGTCCAACAGGGGGCCGCAATCAGCCCCAGCATTTT.

The genes are TRBV10-3 and TRBJ1-5; D gene uncertain. This CDR3 region has 14 residues. Trimming removed 3 bases at V and 4 bases at J, with 10 bases between. The germline gives CDR1 ENHRY, CDR2 SYGVKD. CDR3 nucleotides: TGTGCCATCAGTGATTGGGATGTAAATCAGCCCCAGCATTTT. Protein sequence: CAISDWDVNQPQHF.

V and J are TRBV10-3 and TRBJ1-2, with D possibly matching TRBD1 (5 bases). With 0 bases removed from V and 6 bases from J, the gap between germline ends came to 14 bases. The length of the CDR3 is 15 residues. In germline, CDR1 is ENHRY, CDR2 SYGVKD. The CDR3 sequence: CAISESETGTNGYTF. The CDR3 region has the DNA TGTGCCATCAGTGAGTCGGAGACGGGGACCAATGGCTACACCTTC.

V gene TRBV7-8 combines with J gene TRBJ1-5; 11 bases agree with TRBD1. The CDR3 length is 15 residues. The germline CDR1 and CDR2 sequences are SGHVS and FQNEAQ. The ends lost 4 bases at V and 7 bases at J; junction bases unmatched: 6. CDR3 sequence reads: CASSSGTGGSQPQHF. The CDR3 DNA reads TGTGCCAGCAGCTCGGGGACAGGGGGTAGCCAGCCCCAGCATTTT.

The rearrangement links TRBV6-5 to TRBJ2-7, with TRBD1 matching over 12 bases. The CDR3 has 15 residues. Germline V gives CDR1 MNHEY, CDR2 SVGAGI. V trimming: 0 bases; J trimming: 6 bases; junction bases outside the gene matches: 3. Here the CDR3 DNA reads TGTGCCAGCAGTTACTCGACGGGACAGGGGGCCGAGCAGTACTTC. Its translation: CASSYSTGQGAEQYF.

J is TRBJ2-4 and V is TRBV15, with TRBD1 matching 8 bases. Germline V gene data show CDR1 as LNHNV and CDR2 as YYDKDF (reference sequence). The CDR3 is 17 residues long. V trimming: 3 bases; J trimming: 2 bases; junction bases outside the gene matches: 9. CDR3 sequence (DNA): TGTGCCACCAGCAGGGACGGACAGGGCAGGTCCAAAAACATTCAGTACTTC. Its protein product is CATSRDGQGRSKNIQYF.

Concerning this clone itself: At one end the junction does not follow the germline gene, possibly because of a read error. The V call is TRBV7-7, the J call TRBJ2-3; D is unresolved. This CDR3 has 13 residues. Germline lookup yields CDR1 SSHAT and CDR2 FNYEAQ (reference sequence). The CDR3 loop reads CASSFQEADTQYF. The CDR3 region has the DNA TGTGCTAGCAGCTTCCAAGAGGCAGATACGCAGTATTTT. Full variable domain (missing parts from reference TRBV7-7 and TRBJ2-3): GAGVSQSPRYKVTKRGQDVTLRCDPISSHATLYWYQQALGQGPEFLTYFNYEAQPDKSGLPSDRFSAERPEGSISTLTIQRTEQRDSAMYRCASSFQEADTQYFGPGTRLTVL.

This chain uses TRBV7-9 with TRBJ1-6; D is unresolved. V dropped 3 bases and J dropped 3 bases, with 6 bases sitting between them. CDR1 and CDR2 from the germline V gene are SEHNR and FQNEAQ (reference sequence). The CDR3 consists of 14 residues. The CDR3 spells CASSFEVYNSPLHF. The CDR3 nucleotides read TGTGCCAGCAGCTTCGAGGTCTATAATTCACCCCTCCACTTT.

The rearrangement links TRBV27 to TRBJ2-3; TRBD2 aligns across 9 bases. Germline values: CDR1 MNHEY, CDR2 SMNVEV (reference sequence). The CDR3 is 14 residues long. V shed 6 bases, J shed 7 bases, and the junction held 8 bases outside the gene matches. Here the CDR3 DNA reads TGTGCCAGCAGAGTAGCGGGAGTTTTATATACGCAGTATTTT. Amino acids: CASRVAGVLYTQYF.

This chain links TRBV18 with TRBJ1-1; 7 nucleotides align to TRBD1. Germline-derived CDR1 and CDR2 are KGHSH and LQKENI. The CDR3 is 16 amino acids. V lost 5 bases and J lost 4; bases outside the gene matches: 13. The CDR3 loop is CASSSRQGRRVTEAFF. The CDR3, as DNA: TGTGCCAGCTCATCCAGACAGGGCCGGCGGGTCACTGAAGCTTTCTTT.

This clone appeared a few times. The chain recombines TRBV2 with TRBJ2-3; perhaps TRBD2 as D (6 bases). The CDR3 has 14 amino acids. Germline V gene sequence: CDR1 SNHLY, CDR2 FYNNEI. Deletions cut 6 bases from V and 6 bases from J, with 16 bases between. CDR3 sequence reads: CASSGDLGRDTQYF. The CDR3, as DNA: TGTGCCAGCAGCGGGGACTTAGGTCGGGATACGCAGTATTTT.

The V call is TRBV7-9, the J call TRBJ2-2; D possibly corresponds to TRBD1 (5 bases). CDR3 length equals 16 residues. Trimming took off 7 bases at V and 3 bases at J, with 18 bases between the two ends. Germline V lookup: CDR1 SEHNR, CDR2 FQNEAQ (reference sequence). CDR3 sequence (DNA): TGTGCCAGCACAAAATCGATAGGACAATACACCGGGGAGCTGTTTTTT. Its translation: CASTKSIGQYTGELFF.

The sample holds one count of this clone. The chain uses TRBV6-4 and TRBJ2-2; D not resolved. Trimming left V 4 bases short and J 4 bases short, with 13 bases between. There are 15 residues in the CDR3. Germline V gives CDR1 MRHNA, CDR2 SNTAGT. This chain's CDR3 is CASSASIQSTGELFF. As DNA, the CDR3 is TGTGCCAGCAGTGCTTCCATACAGTCCACCGGGGAGCTGTTTTTT.